This T cell receptor beta chain was identified in a study of shared clonotypes between healthy human individuals. Looking at the study overall: Those who served as donors were a couple of women and a few men between the ages of 18 and 49. General study points: Blood was the sole source, and tissue repertoires probably differ. Relative to memory subsets, naive subsets generally showed larger estimated richness.

TCRdb's table, derived via immunoSEQ multiplex PCR, lists solely in-frame clones and lacks some. The sample consists of about 1,500,000 clones, around 95% of them appearing once. This CDR3 region has 13 residues. V lost 6 bases and J lost 1, with 7 bases in between. Germline loops: CDR1 SQVTM, CDR2 ANQGSEA. On this clone: As yet, its antigen is unknown. Different DNA sequences within this sample yield the same CDR3.

Material for sequencing was naive CD4+ T cells sorted from blood. Subset given: CD45RA+ positively selected. The chain links TRBV29-1 to TRBJ2-6; unclear D gene. This sequence was found in a man aged 25 to 40 in good health. CDR3 DNA: TGCAGCGTCGTATCATCTGGGGCCAACGTCCTGACTTTC. Translating gives CSVVSSGANVLTF.